This T cell receptor beta chain was recovered during a study of shared clonotypes between healthy human individuals. Study-level findings and limits: A handful of donors showed sharing of approximately 5% of naive CD4 clonotypes. Larger richness was generally estimated for naive than memory subsets.

As for this clone: Its antigen is still unknown. Different DNA sequences within this sample yield the same CDR3.

The ends were cut back, 6 bases at V and 4 bases at J, with 13 bases in the middle. This CDR3 is 13 amino acids long. Per the germline V gene, CDR1 is MDHEN and CDR2 is SYDVKM. The naive CD8 population came from CD45RO-negative cells selected for CCR7, without terminally differentiated effector memory CD45RA+ cells. Profiling relied on immunoSEQ multiplex PCR, and the TCRdb table lists in-frame clones only, not all of them. The sample shows 750,000 to 1,000,000 clones, around 93% of them seen only once. V and J are TRBV28 and TRBJ2-7, with D possibly TRBD1 on 6 matching bases. The receptor comes from a man younger than 45 in good health. Sequencing was carried out using naive CD8+ T cells sorted from blood. The CDR3 nucleotides read TGTGCCAGCAGGCCGGGACATCTGTACGAGCAGTACTTC. Its translation: CASRPGHLYEQYF.